Listed here are 8 T cell receptor beta chains from one sample, sequenced in a study of human T cells and chemical hapten exposure. The library tagged individual cDNA molecules with unique molecular identifiers. TCRdb passed the reads through MiXCR, listing each CDR3 protein once. The sample records 95,000 to 150,000 distinct CDR3 sequences, 6.5% to 10% being singletons. Total RNA was isolated from whole blood that had not been fractionated. Sample: whole blood. These receptors all come from a human donor in good health. Some clones in this sample may be carry-over from other donors' samples.

This clonotype was detected many times. The chain carries TRBV27 and TRBJ1-1; 11 bases line up with TRBD1. The J segment lost 4 bases and the V segment lost 4 bases, leaving 8 bases of the junction unmatched. This CDR3 contains 16 residues. Per the germline V gene, CDR1 is MNHEY and CDR2 is SMNVEV (reference sequence). The CDR3 DNA reads TGTGCCAGCAGTTGGGGGACAGGGGGTTCGTTCACTGAAGCTTTCTTT. Encoded protein: CASSWGTGGSFTEAFF.

The V call is TRBV27, the J call TRBJ2-2, with D perhaps TRBD1 (5 bases). With 3 bases removed from V and 9 bases from J, the gap between germline ends came to 11 bases. Germline CDR1 is MNHEY and CDR2 is SMNVEV (reference sequence). The CDR3 has 13 residues. DNA for the CDR3: TGTGCCAGCAGTTTTCGAAGGGGTTGGGAGCTGTTTTTT. Protein sequence: CASSFRRGWELFF.

This clonotype has just one count. The chain uses TRBV7-6 and TRBJ2-1; 8 bases fit TRBD2. V was clipped by 0 bases and J by 2 bases; unmatched bases: 3. CDR3 length: 16 amino acids. Per the germline V gene, CDR1 is SGHVS and CDR2 is FNYEAQ. In DNA, the CDR3 is TGTGCCAGCAGCTTAGCGCCAGCGGGGGCCTACAATGAGCAGTTCTTC. Translated: CASSLAPAGAYNEQFF.

This sequence joins TRBV6-1 and TRBJ2-3, with 8 bases fitting TRBD2. Trimming removed 6 bases from V and 0 bases from J; junction bases left unmatched: 11. Germline CDR1 is MNHNS and CDR2 is SASEGT. The CDR3 spans 17 residues. This chain's CDR3 is CASRLAAIPTSTDTQYF. In DNA form, the CDR3 reads TGTGCCAGCAGACTAGCGGCGATACCCACTAGCACAGATACGCAGTATTTT.

This chain uses TRBV5-6 with TRBJ2-7; the D gene is possibly TRBD2 (6 bases). The germline CDR1 and CDR2 sequences are SGHDT and YYEEEE. V was pared by 4 bases and J by 3 bases, with 17 bases between. This CDR3 has 15 amino acids. DNA for the CDR3: TGTGCCAGCAGCGCGCCCGGGGGACTCTACTACGAGCAGTACTTC. Translated: CASSAPGGLYYEQYF.

This clonotype has more than one count but fewer than ten. J is TRBJ2-7 and V is TRBV6-2 or TRBV6-3; D is unresolved. With 2 bases removed from V and 0 bases from J, the gap between germline ends came to 17 bases. Germline CDR1 reads MNHEY; CDR2 reads SVGEGT. The length of the CDR3 is 17 residues. This CDR3 is CASSYPVPRTDSYEQYF. The CDR3 nucleotides read TGTGCCAGCAGTTACCCAGTACCCCGGACCGACTCCTACGAGCAGTACTTC.

The V and J genes are TRBV29-1 and TRBJ2-2, with D possibly called TRBD1 or TRBD2 (5 bases each). In germline, CDR1 is SQVTM, CDR2 ANQGSEA. Trimming shortened V by 3 bases and J by 0 bases, and 11 bases separated the two germline ends. The CDR3 contains 15 residues. The CDR3: CSVDRGRANTGELFF. CDR3 coding DNA: TGCAGCGTTGACCGGGGCAGAGCGAACACCGGGGAGCTGTTTTTT.

The chain recombines TRBV19 with TRBJ1-4; no clear D. V was clipped by 5 bases and J by 0 bases, with 19 bases between them. This CDR3 region has 18 residues. Germline V lookup: CDR1 LNHDA, CDR2 SQIVND (reference sequence). CDR3 sequence: CASSLRTRKRATNEKLFF. The DNA of the CDR3 is TGTGCCAGTAGTCTGCGCACCCGAAAAAGGGCAACTAATGAAAAACTGTTTTTT.